The 16 T cell receptor beta chains listed next were all sequenced from one sample in a study of OX40 agonist ivuxolimab in advanced cancers. Generated by immunoSEQ multiplex PCR, the TCRdb table keeps only in-frame clones and is missing some. The sample yields about 40,000 clones, roughly 80% seen once. Source: CD4+ or CD8+ T cells sorted from blood, taken in a trial of the OX40 agonist ivuxolimab. These receptors all come from an adult with an advanced solid tumor such as melanoma, head and neck, liver or kidney cancer.

The chain has TRBV5-1 and TRBJ2-1; D call uncertain. Germline assignment: CDR1 SGHRS and CDR2 YFSETQ. CDR3 length: 13 amino acids. Trimming stripped 0 bases from V and 8 bases from J, with 9 bases between. This CDR3 reads CASSLAREDEQFF. Here the CDR3 DNA reads TGCGCCAGCAGCTTGGCTCGAGAGGATGAGCAGTTCTTC.

The chain combines TRBV28 with TRBJ1-2; 8 bases map to TRBD1. CDR1 and CDR2 from the germline V gene are MDHEN and SYDVKM. V shed 5 bases and J 8 bases; nucleotides not matched to a gene: 13. This CDR3 has 15 amino acids. The CDR3 DNA reads as TGTGCCAGCAGTACGCAAACGACAGGGGAAGAAGGCTACACCTTC. Its protein product is CASSTQTTGEEGYTF.

The genes are TRBV2 and TRBJ2-3; 8 bases map to TRBD2. The ends lost 8 bases at V and 2 bases at J; junction bases unmatched: 9. The CDR3 runs 15 residues. CDR1 is SNHLY, CDR2 FYNNEI, per germline. CDR3 loop: CASRGGPGYTDTQYF. The CDR3 DNA follows: TGTGCCAGCCGGGGGGGACCAGGGTACACAGATACGCAGTATTTT.

The rearrangement joins TRBV6-1 to TRBJ1-5; TRBD1 is a possible D gene (6 bases). CDR3 length equals 14 residues. Germline lookup yields CDR1 MNHNS and CDR2 SASEGT. V lost 7 bases and J 0 bases, leaving 10 bases between the germline ends. The CDR3 nucleotides are TGTGCCAGCACTACGGGACATAGCAATCAGCCCCAGCATTTT. Protein: CASTTGHSNQPQHF.

The chain is built from TRBV5-1 and TRBJ2-3; D unresolved. CDR3 length: 11 residues. Germline CDR1 and CDR2: SGHRS and YFSETQ. V was pared by 0 bases and J by 6 bases, with 2 bases between. CDR3 sequence: CASSLDDTQYF. Written as DNA, the CDR3 is TGCGCCAGCAGCTTGGATGATACGCAGTATTTT.

The chain uses TRBV5-8 and TRBJ2-6; D is unclear. The germline CDR1 and CDR2 sequences are SGHTS and YDEGEE. The CDR3 extends over 14 amino acids. Trimming removed 3 bases at V and 0 bases at J, with 4 bases between. The CDR3 reads CASSSYSGANVLTF. The CDR3 bases are TGTGCCAGCAGCTCATACTCTGGGGCCAACGTCCTGACTTTC.

This clone is a singleton in its sample. This chain joins TRBV30 and TRBJ2-7, with no clear D. This CDR3 has 12 amino acids. Trimming pared 3 bases from V and 2 bases from J, leaving 8 bases between. The V gene's germline CDR1 is GTSNPN and CDR2 SVGIG (reference sequence). CDR3 sequence: CAWRGQTYEQYF. CDR3 bases: TGTGCCTGGAGAGGGCAGACCTACGAGCAGTACTTC.

The chain combines TRBV6-5 with TRBJ2-3; D gene unclear. Trimming cost V 6 bases and J 1 base, with 8 bases left between them. The CDR3 consists of 13 residues. The germline CDR1 and CDR2 sequences are MNHEY and SVGAGI. CDR3 nucleotides: TGTGCCAGCAGGCTAGTGGGCACAGATACGCAGTATTTT. This sequence encodes CASRLVGTDTQYF.

The chain links TRBV4-1 to TRBJ2-1, with a weak D call TRBD2 (6 bases). There are 17 residues in the CDR3. In germline, CDR1 is MGHRA, CDR2 YSYEKL. The V end was cut by 1 base, the J end by 9 bases, with 22 bases between. The chain's CDR3 is CASSQAPREPRSGEQFF. CDR3 DNA sequence: TGCGCCAGCAGCCAAGCTCCTCGGGAGCCCAGGTCGGGTGAGCAGTTCTTC.

The V gene is TRBV30, the J gene TRBJ1-1; D possibly corresponds to TRBD1 (5 bases). V was trimmed by 0 bases and J by 0 bases, leaving 8 bases between them. Germline V gives CDR1 GTSNPN, CDR2 SVGIG (reference sequence). This CDR3 is built from 14 residues. The DNA of the CDR3 is TGTGCCTGGAGTGTGGGACTTTTGAACACTGAAGCTTTCTTT. It encodes CAWSVGLLNTEAFF.

This rearrangement joins TRBV28 to TRBJ1-3; a possible D gene is TRBD1 (6 bases). Germline-derived CDR1 and CDR2 are MDHEN and SYDVKM. Between the trimmed V and J ends, which lost 6 bases and 0 bases, there was a span of 18 bases. The CDR3 extends over 17 amino acids. The CDR3 protein is CASSPWQGGSSGNTIYF. CDR3 nucleotides: TGTGCCAGCAGCCCCTGGCAAGGGGGGTCCTCTGGAAACACCATATATTTT.

V usage is TRBV7-9 and J usage is TRBJ1-1; 8 positions match TRBD1. The CDR3 totals 17 residues. V shed 5 bases, J shed 1 base, and the junction held 12 bases outside the gene matches. CDR1 is SEHNR, CDR2 FQNEAQ, per germline (reference sequence). The CDR3 loop reads CASSPIAGQGPNTEAFF. CDR3 bases: TGTGCCAGCAGCCCCATCGCAGGACAGGGTCCGAACACTGAAGCTTTCTTT.

This clone was detected once. The rearrangement links TRBV4-1 to TRBJ2-2; 14 bases agree with TRBD2. With V trimmed by 1 base and J by 6 bases, 4 bases remained unmatched. The CDR3 is made up of 17 amino acids. Germline V CDR1 and CDR2: MGHRA, YSYEKL. CDR3 residues: CASSQGRLAGGPGELFF. CDR3 DNA: TGCGCCAGCAGCCAAGGTCGACTAGCGGGAGGGCCCGGGGAGCTGTTTTTT.

This clone has only one observation. The chain couples TRBV6-1 to TRBJ2-7, with 10 bases aligning to TRBD1. V dropped 5 bases and J dropped 0; count of bases not matched to a gene: 4. The length of the CDR3 is 15 residues. Germline CDR1 is MNHNS and CDR2 is SASEGT. The CDR3 nucleotides read TGTGCCAGCAGTTCGACAGGGGGCACCTCCTACGAGCAGTACTTC. It encodes CASSSTGGTSYEQYF.

This CDR3 reads CASSPRLSYEQYF. CDR3 bases: TGTGCCAGCAGCCCCCGGTTGAGCTACGAGCAGTACTTC. This chain joins TRBV9 and TRBJ2-7; no definite D call. Germline V lookup: CDR1 SGDLS, CDR2 YYNGEE. Trimming stripped 4 bases from V and 3 bases from J, with 11 bases between. CDR3 length: 13 amino acids.

V and J are TRBV6-1 and TRBJ2-1; perhaps TRBD2 as D (7 bases). Germline V gene sequence: CDR1 MNHNS, CDR2 SASEGT. V lost 6 bases to trimming and J lost 8 bases, with 11 bases between them. This CDR3 is 12 amino acids long. DNA for the CDR3: TGTGCCAGCAGGGGGGGGCGGGATGAGCAGTTCTTC. This translates into CASRGGRDEQFF.